This entry is about one T cell receptor beta chain. Per the authors' pipeline: Estimation of nucleated cell counts was performed using reference gene primer amplification. Clones were read by immunoSEQ multiplex PCR, and TCRdb kept only the in-frame ones, dropping some. That table supplies the V and J calls and clone size; D and trimming were determined from the DNA. The sample shows about 300,000 clones, just under 90% of them seen only once. The CDR3 length is 13 residues. Germline V gene data show CDR1 as SGHAT and CDR2 as FQNNGV. J gave up 2 bases and V 5 bases, and 3 bases lay outside the gene matches. The sample comes from a study of blood T cell repertoires in COVID-19. For the study at large: COVID-19 samples from acute and convalescent phases originated in the United States, Italy and Spain. T cells, B-cell-depleted T cells, or PBMCs provided the cDNA or gDNA that served as material.

Seattle patient enrollment occurred during active infection, with longitudinal follow-up thereafter. The clonotype was recovered from a woman aged 30 to 39 with COVID-19, enrolled during active disease. The rearrangement links TRBV11-2 to TRBJ2-7, with 7 bases that match TRBD1. Sample: peripheral blood. In DNA form, the CDR3 reads TGTGCCAGCAGCCCCGGACAGGCCTACGAGCAGTACGTC. Protein product: CASSPGQAYEQYV.